This TCR beta chain was sequenced during a study of shared clonotypes between healthy human individuals. On the study more broadly: Three CD4 naive, three CD4 memory, two CD8 naive and one CD8 memory plate were used per donor.

The sample holds one count of this clone. Cells designated naive CD8 were CD45RO-negative and were positively selected for CCR7, with terminally differentiated effector memory CD45RA+ cells excluded. DNA at 200 ng, some 31,000 T cell genomes, went into sorted-subset replicate PCRs. Here immunoSEQ multiplex PCR was the method, and the copy in TCRdb shows in-frame clones only, minus some. The sample yields about 2.2 million clones, 80% to 95% seen once. This CDR3 contains 13 residues. Germline V gene data show CDR1 as SQVTM and CDR2 as ANQGSEA. After removal of 7 bases from V and 3 bases from J, the junction contained 6 bases not matched to a gene.

The receptor's source is a man between 18 and 29 years old in good health. Some clones in this sample may be carry-over from other donors' samples. V and J are TRBV29-1 and TRBJ1-2; 9 bases match TRBD1. Source material: naive CD8+ T cells from PBMCs. CDR3 loop: CSARTGVDYGYTF. CDR3 DNA sequence: TGCAGCGCTCGGACAGGGGTAGACTATGGCTACACCTTC.